A selection of T cell receptor beta chains follows, all from one sample in a study of long-term antiretroviral therapy in people with HIV. Some clones are missing from TCRdb's copy, which holds only in-frame ones; the method was immunoSEQ multiplex PCR. The sample includes around 28,000 clones, more than 70% of them seen just once. Sequences were derived from unsorted PBMCs, sampled 0.8 years after starting antiretroviral therapy. The source is a woman aged 25 to 39 with HIV. CDR3s leave out the opening cysteine and the closing phenylalanine or tryptophan. Fields, in order: J gene, V gene, CDR3 protein.

j_gene: TRBJ1-1; v_gene: TRBV5-5; CDR3aa: ASSSIQGAAF
j_gene: TRBJ1-1; v_gene: TRBV9; CDR3aa: ASSNPQKSEAF
j_gene: TRBJ2-5; v_gene: TRBV11-2; CDR3aa: ASSSTGSWETQY
j_gene: TRBJ2-1; v_gene: TRBV7-6; CDR3aa: ASSSWGAHNEQF
j_gene: TRBJ2-3; v_gene: TRBV6-1; CDR3aa: ASRRGGGADTQY
j_gene: TRBJ1-1; v_gene: TRBV1; CDR3aa: TQLRGNTEAF
j_gene: TRBJ1-4; v_gene: TRBV14; CDR3aa: ASSQDWGSHEKLF
j_gene: TRBJ1-2; v_gene: TRBV10-3; CDR3aa: AISVILGVPNYGYT
j_gene: TRBJ2-2; v_gene: TRBV7-7; CDR3aa: ASSLRSGGAFTGELF
j_gene: TRBJ1-2; v_gene: TRBV30; CDR3aa: AWSFAGVERGYGYT
j_gene: TRBJ2-1; v_gene: TRBV27; CDR3aa: ASSLSGTMGQF
j_gene: TRBJ1-6; v_gene: TRBV5-1; CDR3aa: ASRVGTDLNSPLH
j_gene: TRBJ1-2; v_gene: TRBV6-1; CDR3aa: ASSPAPGNDYGYT
j_gene: TRBJ2-1; v_gene: TRBV2; CDR3aa: ASSSREGKKF
j_gene: TRBJ1-1; v_gene: TRBV5-1; CDR3aa: ASSLNPTGQGTEAF
j_gene: TRBJ1-4; v_gene: TRBV7-6; CDR3aa: ASSSVTGQTNEKLF
j_gene: TRBJ2-7; v_gene: TRBV5-1; CDR3aa: ASSPPGNEQY
j_gene: TRBJ2-1; v_gene: TRBV7-9; CDR3aa: ASSLVTGWGGNEQF
j_gene: TRBJ1-6; v_gene: TRBV11-1; CDR3aa: ASSYEGAPNSPLH
j_gene: TRBJ1-3; v_gene: TRBV6-1; CDR3aa: ASFSAGSGNTIY
j_gene: TRBJ1-6; v_gene: TRBV6-1; CDR3aa: ASSVESGSNSPLH
j_gene: TRBJ1-3; v_gene: TRBV27; CDR3aa: ASRRTGRGNTIY
j_gene: TRBJ2-5; v_gene: TRBV30; CDR3aa: AWSIARGWETQY
j_gene: TRBJ2-3; v_gene: TRBV30; CDR3aa: AWSGQGRGTQY
j_gene: TRBJ2-2; v_gene: TRBV12-2; CDR3aa: ASRLGLVVGLITGELF
j_gene: TRBJ1-2; v_gene: TRBV2; CDR3aa: ASSNRNYGYT
j_gene: TRBJ1-2; v_gene: TRBV29-1; CDR3aa: SVVKGPYGYT